A single sample gave rise to the 27 T cell receptor beta chains below, sequenced in a study of cytotoxic CD8 clonotypes in ibrutinib-treated CLL. Sequencing was performed with immunoSEQ multiplex PCR; in TCRdb, only in-frame clones are kept and a portion is missing. The repertoire holds approximately 330,000 clones, with almost 80% as singletons. The sequencing used PBMCs, collected before ibrutinib treatment. The source is a human donor with chronic lymphocytic leukemia.

This chain connects TRBV18 to TRBJ1-1; TRBD1 matches 12 bases. The germline V gene encodes CDR1 KGHSH and CDR2 LQKENI. V was clipped by 3 bases and J by 1 base; unmatched bases: 6. The CDR3 is 17 residues long. CDR3 DNA sequence: TGTGCCAGCTCACCGGGACAGGGGGCTTCTCAGAACACTGAAGCTTTCTTT. Its protein is CASSPGQGASQNTEAFF. The complete variable domain, with remaining parts taken from reference TRBV18 and TRBJ1-1, reads NAGVMQNPRHLVRRRGQEARLRCSPMKGHSHVYWYRQLPEEGLKFMVYLQKENIIDESGMPKERFSAEFPKEGPSILRIQQVVRGDSAAYFCASSPGQGASQNTEAFFGQGTRLTVV.

The chain recombines TRBV6-5 with TRBJ1-2, with D hard to call. The CDR3 sequence is 13 residues long. Germline V gives CDR1 MNHEY, CDR2 SVGAGI. The ends were cut back, 5 bases at V and 7 bases at J, with 14 bases in the middle. The CDR3 DNA follows: TGTGCCAGCAGTGAAGGATGGGTGGTTGGCTACACCTTC. Translation: CASSEGWVVGYTF.

The chain is built from TRBV11-1 and TRBJ2-2; tentative D call: TRBD2 (5 bases). The CDR3 contains 15 residues. The germline gives CDR1 SGHAT, CDR2 FQDESV (reference sequence). Trimming pared 2 bases from V and 5 bases from J, leaving 12 bases between. CDR3 DNA sequence: TGTGCCAGCAGCTTACGAGGGAGTCGGACCGGGGAGCTGTTTTTT. Amino acids: CASSLRGSRTGELFF.

The J gene is TRBJ2-7, the V gene TRBV2; possibly TRBD1 for D (6 bases). Looked up from germline, CDR1 is SNHLY and CDR2 is FYNNEI. The CDR3 is made up of 13 amino acids. Deletions cut 2 bases from V and 7 bases from J, with 12 bases between. The CDR3 bases are TGTGCCAGCAGTGAATCTGGGGGCGGGGAGCAGTACTTC. As protein: CASSESGGGEQYF.

The rearrangement links TRBV7-9 to TRBJ1-2; D unresolved. V was shortened by 5 bases and J by 4 bases, with 17 bases between the two germline ends. The CDR3 length is 15 residues. Germline loops: CDR1 SEHNR, CDR2 FQNEAQ (reference sequence). CDR3 nucleotides: TGTGCCAGCAGCCGTAAAGAAAGCGTGACCTATGGCTACACCTTC. It specifies CASSRKESVTYGYTF.

The chain couples TRBV7-9 to TRBJ2-5; D gene unclear. Germline-derived CDR1 and CDR2 are SEHNR and FQNEAQ (reference sequence). V shed 3 bases and J shed 7 bases, with 6 bases lying between them. There are 11 residues in the CDR3. CDR3 nucleotide sequence: TGTGCCAGCAGCTTCCGAGGGACCCAGTACTTC. Amino acid sequence: CASSFRGTQYF.

The chain links TRBV15 to TRBJ1-1; D remains ambiguous. Trimming cost V 3 bases and J 7 bases, with 6 bases left between them. The CDR3 has 11 residues. Per the germline V gene, CDR1 is LNHNV and CDR2 is YYDKDF (reference sequence). The CDR3: CATSSGYEAFF. The CDR3 DNA sequence: TGTGCCACCAGCAGCGGGTATGAAGCTTTCTTT.

The genes are TRBV4-1 and TRBJ2-7; 12 bases match TRBD1. The germline V gene encodes CDR1 MGHRA and CDR2 YSYEKL. The CDR3 runs to 22 residues. Trimming removed 3 bases from V and 3 bases from J; junction bases left unmatched: 24. The CDR3 DNA reads as TGCGCCAGCAGCCACTTACCGTTGCCGGGACAGGGGGCGCTAGGGGGAGGCTACGAGCAGTACTTC. Residues: CASSHLPLPGQGALGGGYEQYF.

The chain uses TRBV4-3 and TRBJ1-5; D is unresolved. The V end was cut by 0 bases, the J end by 4 bases, with 7 bases between. The germline CDR1 and CDR2 sequences are LGHNA and YSLEER. The CDR3 length is 14 residues. The CDR3 reads CASSQDSQNQPQHF. The CDR3 region has the DNA TGCGCCAGCAGCCAAGATTCCCAGAATCAGCCCCAGCATTTT.

The V gene is TRBV5-1, the J gene TRBJ2-1; D call uncertain. This CDR3 has 14 amino acids. V shed 0 bases and J shed 8 bases, with 12 bases lying between them. Per germline, CDR1 SGHRS and CDR2 YFSETQ. CDR3 nucleotides: TGCGCCAGCAGCTTGGGGTATAGCCCCGATGAGCAGTTCTTC. This encodes CASSLGYSPDEQFF.

The V call is TRBV6-6, the J call TRBJ1-2; tentative D call: TRBD1 (5 bases). This CDR3 is 13 amino acids long. The V end was cut by 2 bases, the J end by 4 bases, with 8 bases between. CDR1 is MNHNY, CDR2 SVGAGI, per germline (reference sequence). The CDR3 reads CASSYGHLYGYTF. CDR3 coding DNA: TGTGCCAGCAGTTACGGACACCTCTATGGCTACACCTTC.

V is TRBV28 and J is TRBJ1-2; D gene uncertain. This CDR3 comprises 17 residues. In germline, CDR1 is MDHEN, CDR2 SYDVKM. Trimming removed 4 bases from V and 6 bases from J, with 24 bases in between. In DNA, the CDR3 is TGTGCCAGCAGTTCGCCCTCCGACCGAACACAAGCTAATGGCTACACCTTC. As protein: CASSSPSDRTQANGYTF.

The rearrangement uses TRBV5-6 and TRBJ2-4, with D maybe TRBD1 (6 bases). V was trimmed by 3 bases and J by 9 bases, leaving 13 bases between them. This CDR3 region has 13 residues. Germline V gives CDR1 SGHDT, CDR2 YYEEEE. The CDR3: CASSYQGIGIQYF. The CDR3 DNA follows: TGTGCCAGCAGCTACCAGGGGATCGGCATTCAGTACTTC.

This clone was detected only a few times. The CDR3 loop is CASSYTRETYEQYF. In DNA, the CDR3 is TGTGCCAGCAGTTACACCCGGGAGACCTACGAGCAGTACTTC. This chain links TRBV6-5 with TRBJ2-7, with D possibly TRBD2 on 6 matching bases. The ends were cut back, 2 bases at V and 2 bases at J, with 10 bases in the middle. The CDR3 has 14 residues. Germline-derived CDR1 and CDR2 are MNHEY and SVGAGI.

The CDR3: CASSLSGALSYGYTF. CDR3 in DNA: TGTGCCAGCAGTTTATCAGGGGCTCTTAGCTATGGCTACACCTTC. The chain links TRBV28 to TRBJ1-2, with D tentatively TRBD1 (6 bases). Germline assignment: CDR1 MDHEN and CDR2 SYDVKM. This CDR3 contains 15 residues. Trimming left V 1 base short and J 4 bases short, with 13 bases between.

The CDR3: CASSQVASSYEQYF. CDR3 bases: TGCGCCAGCAGCCAAGTAGCTAGCTCCTACGAGCAGTACTTC. The gene calls are TRBV4-3 and TRBJ2-7, with D uncertain. The V end lost 1 base, the J end lost 0 bases, and 7 bases lay between the germline ends. CDR1 and CDR2 (germline): LGHNA, YSLEER. This CDR3 comprises 14 residues.

This clone was seen only a few times. V is TRBV2 and J is TRBJ1-2, with D possibly TRBD1 on 5 matching bases. Germline V gene data show CDR1 as SNHLY and CDR2 as FYNNEI. The CDR3 runs 13 residues. Trimming left V 2 bases short and J 3 bases short, with 7 bases between. The CDR3 is CASSESGYYGYTF. CDR3 in DNA: TGTGCCAGCAGTGAATCAGGGTACTATGGCTACACCTTC.

A few counts support this clone. The rearrangement joins TRBV6-1 to TRBJ2-2; D remains unclear. The germline CDR1 and CDR2 sequences are MNHNS and SASEGT. This CDR3 has 15 residues. V was clipped by 2 bases and J by 3 bases, with 10 bases between them. CDR3 sequence reads: CASSELGGHTGELFF. The CDR3 DNA sequence: TGTGCCAGCAGTGAATTGGGCGGTCACACCGGGGAGCTGTTTTTT.

This clone was counted a single time. The rearrangement uses TRBV5-6 and TRBJ1-2; D is undetermined. Germline CDR1 reads SGHDT; CDR2 reads YYEEEE. The CDR3 loop spans 13 amino acids. Between the trimmed V and J ends, which lost 4 bases and 8 bases, there was a span of 15 bases. DNA for the CDR3: TGTGCCAGCAGCCAAGGACTTAGGGAGGGCTACACCTTC. This codes for CASSQGLREGYTF.

This rearrangement joins TRBV7-2 to TRBJ2-7; D gene unclear. The CDR3 is 16 residues long. Germline V lookup: CDR1 SGHTA, CDR2 FQGNSA. V was shortened by 2 bases and J by 3 bases, with 17 bases between the two germline ends. The CDR3 sequence: CASSLFLSEPLYEQYF. DNA of the CDR3: TGTGCCAGCAGCTTATTCTTGTCGGAACCGCTCTACGAGCAGTACTTC.

The rearrangement links TRBV4-1 to TRBJ2-2, with 7 bases identical to TRBD2. Germline trimming cut 3 bases from V and 6 bases from J; bases unmatched to any gene: 10. The CDR3 is made up of 16 amino acids. CDR1 and CDR2 from the germline V gene are MGHRA and YSYEKL. The CDR3 region is CASSHGIGGRAGELFF. DNA for the CDR3: TGCGCCAGCAGCCATGGCATCGGCGGGAGAGCCGGGGAGCTGTTTTTT.

The chain uses TRBV4-2 and TRBJ2-7; 8 nucleotides agree with TRBD2. Germline assignment: CDR1 LGHNA and CDR2 YNFKEQ. V lost 3 bases and J lost 2; bases outside the gene matches: 0. The CDR3 totals 13 residues. CDR3 protein: CASSQGLAYEQYF. CDR3 in DNA: TGTGCCAGCAGCCAGGGACTAGCCTACGAGCAGTACTTC.

The chain is built from TRBV30 and TRBJ2-1; TRBD2 matches at 14 bases. CDR3 length: 15 residues. V gave up 3 bases and J gave up 6 bases; unmatched junction bases: 4. Germline V gives CDR1 GTSNPN, CDR2 SVGIG (reference sequence). CDR3 nucleotide sequence: TGTGCCTGGAGCAGACTAGCGGGAGGGCCCAATGAGCAGTTCTTC. This encodes CAWSRLAGGPNEQFF.

This chain joins TRBV29-1 and TRBJ2-3, with TRBD2 as a possible D gene (5 bases). Trimming cost V 6 bases and J 0 bases, with 13 bases left between them. Germline CDR1 is SQVTM and CDR2 is ANQGSEA. The CDR3 is 14 amino acids. This CDR3 reads CSVASWTSTDTQYF. DNA for the CDR3: TGCAGCGTCGCTAGTTGGACTAGCACAGATACGCAGTATTTT.

The chain has TRBV28 and TRBJ2-5; TRBD1 is a possible D gene (5 bases). CDR1 MDHEN and CDR2 SYDVKM come from the germline V gene. The CDR3 consists of 13 residues. The V end lost 7 bases, the J end lost 7 bases, and 16 bases lay between the germline ends. The CDR3 loop is CASKVQGTGTQYF. In DNA form, the CDR3 reads TGTGCCAGCAAGGTCCAGGGCACAGGGACCCAGTACTTC.

The chain carries TRBV19 and TRBJ2-7; TRBD1 matches at 8 bases. The CDR3 spans 14 residues. The germline V gene has CDR1 LNHDA and CDR2 SQIVND (reference sequence). V lost 6 bases and J lost 2; bases outside the gene matches: 6. The CDR3 reads CASSLGQAAYEQYF. As DNA, the CDR3 is TGTGCCAGTAGCCTGGGACAGGCGGCCTACGAGCAGTACTTC.

The CDR3 bases are TGTGCCAGCAGCTTGGCCCGGAACGACGGTCATGGCTACACCTTC. Its protein product is CASSLARNDGHGYTF. The chain has TRBV5-6 and TRBJ1-2; no reliable D call. The CDR3 has 15 amino acids. In germline, CDR1 is SGHDT, CDR2 YYEEEE. V lost 0 bases to trimming and J lost 6 bases, with 15 bases between them.